Detailed here is one T cell receptor (beta chain). The TCRbeta library was prepared with unique molecular identifiers. TCRdb reprocessed the PCR reads with MiXCR, giving one entry per CDR3 protein. Seen here are about 60,000 distinct CDR3 sequences, 44% observed once, and the top ten hold more than 95%. Germline CDR1 reads DFQATT; CDR2 reads SNEGSKA (reference sequence). The CDR3 is 15 amino acids. The V and J ends lost 0 bases and 4 bases, in that order; junction bases with no gene match: 8. This sample is drawn from a study of T-cell reconstitution after alpha-beta-depleted transplantation in children.

The receptor was isolated from a male patient between 5 and 17 years old who had a stem cell transplant for acute lymphoblastic leukemia, so the T cells may come from the graft donor. The genes are TRBV20-1 and TRBJ2-7; TRBD2 matches at 8 bases. Here the sequenced sample was PBMCs, mostly from graft donor cells, taken 360 days after TCRalphabeta/CD19-depleted stem cell transplant. CDR3 amino acids: CSARDLAGGFYEQYF. For the CDR3, the DNA is TGCAGTGCTAGAGATTTGGCGGGAGGATTTTACGAGCAGTACTTC.